A single sample gave rise to the 4 T cell receptor beta chains below, sequenced in a study of blood T cell repertoires in COVID-19. Sequencing used immunoSEQ multiplex PCR; TCRdb keeps in-frame clones, though not all of them. The table has over 45,000 clones, over 70% seen once. Specimen: peripheral blood. The source is a woman aged 50 to 60 with active or convalescent COVID-19.

J is TRBJ1-6 and V is TRBV4-2, with D maybe TRBD1 (6 bases). The V and J ends lost 3 bases and 9 bases respectively, with 18 bases between them. Germline-derived CDR1 and CDR2 are LGHNA and YNFKEQ. This CDR3 spans 16 amino acids. Written as DNA, the CDR3 is TGTGCCAGCAGCCAGGAGTTAATGGACAGCCGTTCACCCCTCCACTTT. It is translated as CASSQELMDSRSPLHF.

V is TRBV11-3 and J is TRBJ2-1, with 8 bases identical to TRBD2. CDR1 is SGHNT and CDR2 is YENEEA in the germline V gene. Trimming took 3 bases from V and 0 from J; bases not matched to a gene: 7. This CDR3 region has 17 residues. DNA for the CDR3: TGTGCCAGCAGCTTGGGACTAGAGGGGGTCTCCTACAATGAGCAGTTCTTC. Its translation is CASSLGLEGVSYNEQFF.

This chain links TRBV11-2 with TRBJ2-1; the D is unclear. Germline CDR1 and CDR2: SGHAT and FQNNGV. V was trimmed by 0 bases and J by 2 bases, leaving 14 bases between them. This CDR3 spans 17 amino acids. The CDR3 DNA reads TGTGCCAGCAGCTTAGATGGGTCCCCTGGGCCCTACAATGAGCAGTTCTTC. Its protein is CASSLDGSPGPYNEQFF.

This clone was seen repeatedly, ten times or more. The identical CDR3 is also encoded by other nucleotide sequences in the sample. V is TRBV2 and J is TRBJ2-1; a possible D gene is TRBD2 (6 bases). The germline CDR1 and CDR2 sequences are SNHLY and FYNNEI. V was clipped by 9 bases and J by 7 bases, with 13 bases between them. The CDR3 contains 12 residues. This chain's CDR3 is CASSLAQNEQFF. The CDR3 DNA is TGTGCCAGTAGCCTAGCGCAGAATGAGCAGTTCTTC.